The present T cell receptor beta chain was sequenced within a study of T-cell reconstitution after alpha-beta-depleted transplantation in children. Germline V gene lookup returns CDR1 DFQATT and CDR2 SNEGSKA (reference sequence). The CDR3 length is 14 residues. Trimming cost V 4 bases and J 3 bases; bases outside gene matches: 9. TCRbeta library preparation incorporated unique molecular identifiers. TCRdb re-called the PCR reads with MiXCR, one entry per CDR3 protein. The sample lists a few hundred thousand distinct CDR3 sequences, roughly 21% occurring once. The sample in question was PBMCs from the stem cell graft donor, obtained from the stem cell graft. The V gene is TRBV20-1, the J gene TRBJ2-7; 7 nucleotides align to TRBD1. The TCR comes from a human donor who donated a stem cell graft to a child with acute myeloid leukemia. The CDR3: CSAIRGPGNYEQYF. The CDR3 nucleotides read TGCAGTGCTATTAGGGGGCCTGGTAACTACGAGCAGTACTTC.